This T cell receptor (beta chain) was sequenced in a study of T cell responses to AZD1222 COVID-19 vaccine. Trimming removed 1 base from V and 4 bases from J; junction bases left unmatched: 9. The length of the CDR3 is 18 residues. Germline V gives CDR1 SGHRS, CDR2 YFSETQ. As for this clone: Its antigen is not identified.

The study, taken as a whole, reports: Repertoire collection took place solely once the T cell response had peaked.

The protocol was immunoSEQ multiplex PCR, while the TCRdb copy is restricted to in-frame clones and leaves out a portion. The repertoire consists of 85,000 to 90,000 clones, with 90% occurring once and the leading ten covering approximately 3%. The clonotype comes from an adult in good health. This chain joins TRBV5-1 and TRBJ2-5; TRBD2 aligns across 14 bases. The sample here was peripheral blood, taken on day 0 of AZD1222 vaccination. The CDR3 bases are TGCGCCAGCAGCTTGCTTGGACTAGCGGGGGGAAATCGAGAGACCCAGTACTTC. It specifies CASSLLGLAGGNRETQYF.